The subject of this entry is one T cell receptor (beta chain). Relative to the germline gene, one junction end is altered; a read error may explain this. The sample originates from a study of blood T cells in healthy people across ages. Together with a sample-barcoded 5' primer, a J-beta primer mix was included in a second PCR lasting 7 to 11 cycles. TCRdb redid the calling of the 5' RACE reads with MiXCR, one entry per CDR3 protein. The sample carries 700,000 to 1,000,000 distinct CDR3 sequences, 40% to 50% recorded once. Germline values: CDR1 ENHRY, CDR2 SYGVKD. This CDR3 comprises 13 residues. This chain uses TRBV10-3 with TRBJ2-3; perhaps TRBD1 as D (6 bases). This sequence was found in a man aged 55 to 69 in good health. Sequences were obtained from blood. The DNA for the CDR3 is TGTACCATGCGTGATGGGGGCGGAGATACGCAGTATTTT. As protein: CTMRDGGGDTQYF.